In its sample, the clone carrying this TCR beta chain was seen once. The data were taken from a study of control samples from healthy donors and cancer patients. There are 14 residues in the CDR3. The V gene's germline CDR1 is MNHEY and CDR2 SVGAGI. Deletions cut 0 bases from V and 9 bases from J, with 12 bases between. Sequencing was performed with immunoSEQ multiplex PCR; in TCRdb, only in-frame clones are kept and a portion is missing. The sample contains 70,000 or so clones, under 90% of which appear only once. Sequencing input: PBMCs. The chain combines TRBV6-5 with TRBJ2-1, with D possibly being TRBD2 (6 bases). The receptor's source is a man between 60 and 70 years old with lung cancer. CDR3: CASSYSVSGGEQFF. The DNA of the CDR3 is TGTGCCAGCAGTTACTCCGTTAGCGGCGGTGAGCAGTTCTTC.